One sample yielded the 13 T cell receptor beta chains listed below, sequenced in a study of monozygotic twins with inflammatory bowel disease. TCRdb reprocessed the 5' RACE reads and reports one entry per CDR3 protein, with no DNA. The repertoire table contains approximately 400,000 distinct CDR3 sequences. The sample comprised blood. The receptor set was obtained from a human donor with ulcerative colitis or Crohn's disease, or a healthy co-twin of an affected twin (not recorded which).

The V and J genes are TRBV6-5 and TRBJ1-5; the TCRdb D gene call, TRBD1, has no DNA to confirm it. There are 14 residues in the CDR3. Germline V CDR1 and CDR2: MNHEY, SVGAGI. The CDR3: CASSSHPGAQPQHF.

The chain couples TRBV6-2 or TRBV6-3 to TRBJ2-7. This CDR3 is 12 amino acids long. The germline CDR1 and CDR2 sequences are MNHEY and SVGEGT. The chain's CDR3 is CASSFSAYEQYF.

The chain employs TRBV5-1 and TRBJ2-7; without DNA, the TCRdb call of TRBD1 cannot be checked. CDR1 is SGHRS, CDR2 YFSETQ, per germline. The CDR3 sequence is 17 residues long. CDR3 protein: CASSHPQASGSSYEQYF.

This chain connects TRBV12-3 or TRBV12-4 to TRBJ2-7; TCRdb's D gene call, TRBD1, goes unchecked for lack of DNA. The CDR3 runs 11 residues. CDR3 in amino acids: CASSLRAAPYF.

CDR3 residues: CSARAPGAGGSTDTQYF. The chain recombines TRBV20-1 with TRBJ2-3; TCRdb lists TRBD1, though no DNA is available to test this call. CDR3 size: 17 residues. CDR1 is DFQATT, CDR2 SNEGSKA, per germline (reference sequence).

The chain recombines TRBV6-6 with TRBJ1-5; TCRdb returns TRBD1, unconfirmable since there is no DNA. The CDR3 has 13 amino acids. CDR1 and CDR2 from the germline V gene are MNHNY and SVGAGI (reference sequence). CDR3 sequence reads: CASSGQGYQPQHF.

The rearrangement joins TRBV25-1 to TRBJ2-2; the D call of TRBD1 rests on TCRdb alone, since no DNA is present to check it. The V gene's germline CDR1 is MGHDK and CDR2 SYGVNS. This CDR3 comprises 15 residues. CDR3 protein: CASSDLGQGAGELFF. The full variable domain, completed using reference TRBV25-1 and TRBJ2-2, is EADIYQTPRYLVIGTGKKITLECSQTMGHDKMYWYQQDPGMELHLIHYSYGVNSTEKGDLSSESTVSRIRTEHFPLTLESARPSHTSQYLCASSDLGQGAGELFFGEGSRLTVL.

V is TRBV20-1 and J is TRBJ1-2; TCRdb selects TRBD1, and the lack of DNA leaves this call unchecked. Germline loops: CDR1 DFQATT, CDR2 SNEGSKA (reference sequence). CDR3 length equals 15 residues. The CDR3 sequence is CSAAEGGRGERGYTF.

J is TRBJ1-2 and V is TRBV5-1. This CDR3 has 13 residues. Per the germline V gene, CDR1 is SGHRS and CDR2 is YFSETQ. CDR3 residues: CASSLEAAYGYTF. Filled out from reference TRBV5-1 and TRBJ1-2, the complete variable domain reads KAGVTQTPRYLIKTRGQQVTLSCSPISGHRSVSWYQQTPGQGLQFLFEYFSETQRNKGNFPGRFSGRQFSNSRSEMNVSTLELGDSALYLCASSLEAAYGYTFGSGTRLTVV.

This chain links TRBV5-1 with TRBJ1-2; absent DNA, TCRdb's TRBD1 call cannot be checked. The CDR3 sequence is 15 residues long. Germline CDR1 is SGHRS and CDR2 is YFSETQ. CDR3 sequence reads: CASSPTGFGGEGYTF. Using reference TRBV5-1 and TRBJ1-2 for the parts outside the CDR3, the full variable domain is KAGVTQTPRYLIKTRGQQVTLSCSPISGHRSVSWYQQTPGQGLQFLFEYFSETQRNKGNFPGRFSGRQFSNSRSEMNVSTLELGDSALYLCASSPTGFGGEGYTFGSGTRLTVV.

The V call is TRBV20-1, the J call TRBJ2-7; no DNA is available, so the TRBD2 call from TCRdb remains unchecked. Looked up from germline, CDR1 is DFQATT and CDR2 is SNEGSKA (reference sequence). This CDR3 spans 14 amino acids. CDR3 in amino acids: CSASLVASSYEQYF.

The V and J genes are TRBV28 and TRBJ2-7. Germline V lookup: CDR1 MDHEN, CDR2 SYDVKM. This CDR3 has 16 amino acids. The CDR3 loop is CASREAARLRSYEQYF.

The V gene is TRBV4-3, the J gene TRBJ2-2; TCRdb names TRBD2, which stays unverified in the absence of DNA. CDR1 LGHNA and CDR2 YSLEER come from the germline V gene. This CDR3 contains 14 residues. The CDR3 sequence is CASSQAAGGGELFF.